This entry lists 8 T cell receptor beta chains sequenced from one sample in a study of blood T cell repertoires in COVID-19. TCRdb keeps only in-frame clones here, not all; method: immunoSEQ multiplex PCR. Here the sample spans 150,000 to 200,000 clones, about 81% being singletons. The sequencing input was peripheral blood. These receptors originate from a woman over 75 with COVID-19, enrolled during active disease.

Only a few counts were recorded for this clone. This rearrangement joins TRBV21-1 to TRBJ1-1. TRBV21-1 counts as a pseudogene. This CDR3 contains 14 residues. This CDR3 is CASSKVGGNTEAFF. CDR3 DNA: TGTGCCAGCAGCAAAGTAGGAGGGAACACTGAAGCTTTCTTT.

This sequence joins TRBV7-9 and TRBJ2-2, with 8 bases lining up with TRBD2. CDR3 size: 14 residues. The V gene end was trimmed by 5 bases and the J gene end by 6 bases; junction bases not matched to a gene: 5. CDR1 is SEHNR, CDR2 FQNEAQ, per germline (reference sequence). CDR3 nucleotides: TGTGCCAGCAGCCAAGGACTAGCCGCCGGGGAGCTGTTTTTT. The encoded protein is CASSQGLAAGELFF.

The chain carries TRBV10-3 and TRBJ1-6, with D perhaps TRBD1 (5 bases). Germline values: CDR1 ENHRY, CDR2 SYGVKD. The CDR3 contains 14 residues. V lost 3 bases, J lost 5 bases, and 8 bases lay in between. The CDR3, as DNA: TGTGCCATCAGTGATTGGGGCGATAATTCACCCCTCCACTTT. Protein product: CAISDWGDNSPLHF.

V is TRBV19 and J is TRBJ2-7; D not certain. Germline CDR1 and CDR2: LNHDA and SQIVND (reference sequence). This CDR3 has 15 amino acids. V was cut by 4 bases and J by 3 bases, with 16 bases left in between. The CDR3 sequence is CASSSAPPGDYEQYF. In nucleotides, the CDR3 is TGTGCCAGTAGTAGCGCGCCCCCGGGTGACTACGAGCAGTACTTC.

The chain combines TRBV27 with TRBJ2-7; a weak D match, TRBD2 (6 bases). CDR3 length: 15 residues. V was clipped by 2 bases and J by 0 bases, with 11 bases between them. Germline CDR1 is MNHEY and CDR2 is SMNVEV (reference sequence). CDR3 in DNA: TGTGCCAGCAGTTTAGGGGGGTGGGGCTCCTACGAGCAGTACTTC. It encodes CASSLGGWGSYEQYF.

The rearrangement joins TRBV10-3 to TRBJ2-5; the match to TRBD1 covers 8 bases. Germline V lookup: CDR1 ENHRY, CDR2 SYGVKD. CDR3 length: 15 amino acids. After removal of 4 bases from V and 1 base from J, the junction contained 5 bases not matched to a gene. The DNA for the CDR3 is TGTGCCATCAGTGTGTTAGGGACAGGCCAAGAGACCCAGTACTTC. Translating it yields CAISVLGTGQETQYF.

A single count supports this clone. The chain joins TRBV11-3 to TRBJ2-1; weak D call: TRBD2 (5 bases). Germline assignment: CDR1 SGHNT and CDR2 YENEEA. V lost 1 base to trimming and J lost 5 bases, with 15 bases between them. The CDR3 covers 16 residues. CDR3 loop: CASSLADDYPNNEQFF. The DNA for the CDR3 is TGTGCCAGCAGCTTAGCGGACGACTACCCGAACAATGAGCAGTTCTTC.

This clone has only one observation. This chain links TRBV2 with TRBJ2-1, with unresolved D. The CDR3 runs 11 residues. Trimming shortened V by 9 bases and J by 7 bases, and 10 bases separated the two germline ends. The V gene's germline CDR1 is SNHLY and CDR2 FYNNEI. CDR3 loop: CASRRWNEQFF. DNA for the CDR3: TGTGCCAGTCGCCGGTGGAATGAGCAGTTCTTC.